This TCR beta chain stems from a study of shared clonotypes between healthy human individuals. Findings and limits, study-wide: Shared clonotypes: 4.5% to 5% naive CD4, 3.5% to 4% naive CD8, over 2% memory CD4, approximately 0.4% memory CD8. The authors sampled blood alone, and tissue repertoires likely differ.

Data came from immunoSEQ multiplex PCR; TCRdb stores just in-frame clones and leaves some out. This sample has under 550,000 clones, with approximately 95% found just once. On this clone itself: The antigen is unknown.

The CDR3 length is 13 residues. Germline values: CDR1 LGHNA, CDR2 YSLEER. The V gene lost 1 base and the J gene lost 8 bases, with 11 bases spanning the gap. Sequencing was done on a sample of naive CD4+ T cells sorted from blood. Noted subset: CD45RA+ positively selected. The V and J genes are TRBV4-3 and TRBJ1-2, with D perhaps matching TRBD1 (5 bases). The sequence came from a woman aged 30 to 39 in good health. CDR3 coding DNA: TGCGCCAGCAGCCAAGTGACAGTCCGAGGCTACACCTTC. Encoded protein: CASSQVTVRGYTF.